Below are 32 T cell receptor beta chains sequenced from a single sample in a study of T cell repertoires in cytomegalovirus infection. One entry per CDR3 protein, called by TCRdb with MiXCR from the reads. Among 65,000 to 90,000 distinct CDR3 sequences listed, 3.7% were seen once. The sequenced material came from PBMCs. The receptors come from a human donor in good health (CMV status not recorded). Some clones in this sample may be carry-over from other donors' samples.

This clonotype has a count of ten or more. The chain is built from TRBV18 and TRBJ2-5, with 10 bases that match TRBD2. V lost 2 bases to trimming and J lost 5 bases; unmatched junction nucleotides: 11. The germline V gene encodes CDR1 KGHSH and CDR2 LQKENI. The CDR3 extends over 17 amino acids. Here the CDR3 reads CASSPRSGGGMEETQYF. Here the CDR3 DNA reads TGTGCCAGCTCACCAAGAAGCGGGGGGGGCATGGAGGAGACCCAGTACTTC.

In this sample, this clonotype turned up many times. The chain carries TRBV7-8 and TRBJ1-1, with a tentative D call TRBD1 (5 bases). This CDR3 region has 12 residues. From germline, CDR1 is SGHVS and CDR2 FQNEAQ. The V gene lost 8 bases and the J gene lost 1 base, with 8 bases spanning the gap. The CDR3 sequence: CASCQGNTEAFF. The DNA for the CDR3 is TGTGCCAGCTGCCAGGGGAACACTGAAGCTTTCTTT.

This clonotype was observed many times. CDR3 protein: CASRPRPTGYPLSFEKLFF. CDR3 nucleotides: TGTGCCAGCAGACCCCGACCGACAGGGTACCCCCTTTCGTTTGAAAAACTGTTTTTT. The V and J genes are TRBV7-9 and TRBJ1-4; TRBD1 matches at 7 bases. The CDR3 has 19 residues. CDR1 is SEHNR, CDR2 FQNEAQ, per germline (reference sequence). The V gene end was trimmed by 6 bases and the J gene end by 7 bases; junction bases not matched to a gene: 23.

This clonotype was counted at least ten times. V is TRBV6-1 and J is TRBJ2-1, with D possibly being TRBD2 (5 bases). The CDR3 is made up of 14 amino acids. Trimming took off 6 bases at V and 5 bases at J, with 14 bases between the two ends. CDR1 and CDR2 (germline): MNHNS, SASEGT. As DNA, the CDR3 is TGTGCCAGCAGGGAACTCAGCGGAAACAATGAGCAGTTCTTC. Amino acid sequence: CASRELSGNNEQFF.

This clonotype was observed at least ten times. The rearrangement links TRBV27 to TRBJ2-3; tentative D call: TRBD2 (6 bases). CDR1 is MNHEY and CDR2 is SMNVEV in the germline V gene (reference sequence). This CDR3 has 16 amino acids. V lost 3 bases and J lost 3, with 16 bases in between. Here the CDR3 reads CASSLGLGRPTDTQYF. In nucleotides, the CDR3 is TGTGCCAGCAGTTTGGGACTCGGACGACCTACAGATACGCAGTATTTT.

This clonotype was recorded at least ten times. V is TRBV7-2 and J is TRBJ2-1; tentative D call: TRBD1 (6 bases). The V gene lost 0 bases and the J gene lost 8 bases, with 11 bases spanning the gap. Germline-derived CDR1 and CDR2 are SGHTA and FQGNSA. The CDR3 has 14 amino acids. This chain's CDR3 is CASSLAAGDHEQFF. The DNA of the CDR3 is TGTGCCAGCAGCTTAGCGGCAGGGGACCATGAGCAGTTCTTC.

This clonotype was counted at least ten times. The chain recombines TRBV12-3 or TRBV12-4 with TRBJ1-5, with D hard to call. This CDR3 is built from 14 residues. The V end lost 3 bases, the J end lost 0 bases, and 6 bases lay between the germline ends. Here the CDR3 DNA reads TGTGCCAGCAGTTTGTTGCCTAGCAATCAGCCCCAGCATTTT. This gives the protein CASSLLPSNQPQHF.

The sample holds many counts of this clonotype. The chain combines TRBV7-2 with TRBJ2-3, with 7 bases fitting TRBD2. Trimming took 4 bases from V and 2 from J; bases not matched to a gene: 6. Germline values: CDR1 SGHTA, CDR2 FQGNSA. There are 15 residues in the CDR3. The CDR3, as DNA: TGTGCCAGCAGCTCGACTAGCCGACCCACAGATACGCAGTATTTT. Amino acids: CASSSTSRPTDTQYF.

This clonotype occurred many times. One junction end disagrees with the germline gene, perhaps due to a read error. The chain couples TRBV5-5 to TRBJ2-7, with D possibly called TRBD1 or TRBD2 (8 bases each). The CDR3 consists of 14 residues. In germline, CDR1 is SGHKS, CDR2 YYEKEE (reference sequence). CDR3 in amino acids: CVSSGGQVFYEQYF. CDR3 nucleotide sequence: TGTGTCAGCAGCGGGGGACAGGTCTTCTACGAGCAGTACTTC.

This clonotype was observed at least ten times. The V gene is TRBV28, the J gene TRBJ1-1, with D hard to call. This CDR3 is built from 15 residues. Deletions cut 7 bases from V and 2 bases from J, with 17 bases between. Germline CDR1 reads MDHEN; CDR2 reads SYDVKM. The CDR3 DNA follows: TGTGCCAGCATAGATGCGACGGGAGTTAACACTGAAGCTTTCTTT. It yields the protein CASIDATGVNTEAFF.

This clonotype was seen repeatedly, ten times or more. The rearrangement uses TRBV19 and TRBJ2-3, with TRBD1 matching over 9 bases. Germline lookup yields CDR1 LNHDA and CDR2 SQIVND (reference sequence). V trimming: 7 bases; J trimming: 10 bases; junction bases outside the gene matches: 9. CDR3 length: 13 amino acids. Written as DNA, the CDR3 is TGTGCCAGTAAGGACAGGGGCCATCAAGCGCAGTATTTT. Protein product: CASKDRGHQAQYF.

At least ten counts were recorded for this clonotype. The CDR3: CASSYGTGASGANVLTF. The CDR3, as DNA: TGTGCCAGCAGTTACGGGACAGGGGCCTCTGGGGCCAACGTCCTGACTTTC. The chain links TRBV6-8 to TRBJ2-6; 10 nucleotides line up with TRBD1. The V segment lost 2 bases and the J segment 0 bases; nucleotides outside the gene matches: 1. CDR1 is MNHGY and CDR2 is SAAAGT in the germline V gene. The CDR3 loop spans 17 amino acids.

Many counts were recorded for this clonotype. The chain joins TRBV4-1 to TRBJ2-1; TRBD2 is a possible D gene (5 bases). The CDR3 totals 14 residues. The germline gives CDR1 MGHRA, CDR2 YSYEKL. V was pared by 3 bases and J by 8 bases, with 14 bases between. The CDR3 sequence: CASSHGVNGDEQFF. CDR3 in DNA: TGCGCCAGCAGCCACGGGGTGAATGGCGATGAGCAGTTCTTC.

Regarding this clonotype: A much more abundant neighbour one base away suggests this may be a read error. This chain joins TRBV28 and TRBJ2-7, with 7 positions matching TRBD1. Per germline, CDR1 MDHEN and CDR2 SYDVKM. The CDR3 has 14 residues. Losses at the gene ends were 5 bases for V and 3 bases for J; bases not matched to a gene: 7. The CDR3 bases are TGTGCCAGCAGTCCACCGGGACAGAACTACGAGCAGTACTTC. It encodes CASSPPGQNYEQYF.

Ten or more counts support this clonotype. The CDR3 sequence: CASQAGQGTGEQFF. Written as DNA, the CDR3 is TGTGCCAGCCAGGCGGGACAGGGTACAGGTGAGCAGTTCTTC. The rearrangement links TRBV6-5 to TRBJ2-1; 9 bases are shared with TRBD1. Unmatched junction bases numbered 11, after V lost 8 bases and J lost 9 bases. Germline V lookup: CDR1 MNHEY, CDR2 SVGAGI. This CDR3 has 14 amino acids.

This clonotype was seen many times. The chain has TRBV6-5 and TRBJ1-2; a possible D gene is TRBD1 (5 bases). The CDR3 sequence is 17 residues long. With 7 bases removed from V and 2 bases from J, the gap between germline ends came to 23 bases. Germline CDR1 MNHEY, CDR2 SVGAGI. The CDR3 protein is CASKRTTTGPPNYGYTF. In DNA, the CDR3 is TGTGCCAGCAAAAGAACTACCACAGGTCCTCCCAACTATGGCTACACCTTC.

Of note for this clonotype: A much larger clone differs from this one at a single base, so this may be a read error. Because it lacks the conserved phenylalanine or tryptophan at the end, this CDR3 is likely a read error. Because the CDR3's place on the DNA is in doubt, the DNA is left out and the CDR3 is given as listed by TCRdb. The V and J genes are TRBV4-2 and TRBJ1-2. Germline CDR1 LGHNA, CDR2 YNFKEQ. From its first to its last residue, the CDR3 has 15 amino acids. CDR3 in amino acids: CASSARGEGGGTVAS.

This clonotype was counted many times. The chain recombines TRBV28 with TRBJ1-2; D is ambiguous. CDR3 length equals 14 residues. CDR1 MDHEN and CDR2 SYDVKM come from the germline V gene. Trimming shortened V by 2 bases and J by 5 bases, and 12 bases separated the two germline ends. CDR3 amino acids: CASSLRGVPYGYTF. Here the CDR3 DNA reads TGTGCCAGCAGTTTAAGAGGCGTCCCTTATGGCTACACCTTC.

This clonotype was seen repeatedly, ten times or more. The V call is TRBV19, the J call TRBJ2-4; the match to TRBD1 covers 7 bases. The CDR3 consists of 15 residues. Trimming removed 3 bases from V and 6 bases from J; junction bases left unmatched: 8. Germline CDR1 is LNHDA and CDR2 is SQIVND (reference sequence). The CDR3 here is CASSIRDRVVNIQYF. The CDR3, as DNA: TGTGCCAGTAGTATCCGAGACAGGGTGGTAAACATTCAGTACTTC.

This clonotype was picked up many times. V usage is TRBV20-1 and J usage is TRBJ1-4; maybe TRBD1 (5 bases). CDR3 length: 16 residues. Germline V lookup: CDR1 DFQATT, CDR2 SNEGSKA (reference sequence). Trimming took 0 bases from V and 8 from J, leaving 19 bases between them. The CDR3 nucleotides are TGCAGTGCTAGAGACGGGGGTGGGGGAGATAGGGAAAAACTGTTTTTT. Translation gives CSARDGGGGDREKLFF.

As to this clonotype: This may come from a read error, since a much larger clone is one base off. Without the conserved terminal phenylalanine or tryptophan, this CDR3 likely stems from a read error. This chain connects TRBV7-9 to TRBJ2-7; perhaps D is TRBD1 or TRBD2 (6 bases each). The length of the CDR3 is 14 residues. V was trimmed by 5 bases and J by 4 bases, leaving 15 bases between them. Per the germline V gene, CDR1 is SEHNR and CDR2 is FQNEAQ (reference sequence). CDR3 coding DNA: TGTGCCAGCAGCCCTAGGGGGAGGCCTTACGAGCAGTACTGC. Translated: CASSPRGRPYEQYC.

This clonotype has ten or more counts. This sequence joins TRBV4-3 and TRBJ2-7; 11 bases are a match to TRBD2. The CDR3 spans 15 residues. In germline, CDR1 is LGHNA, CDR2 YSLEER. V was pared by 2 bases and J by 4 bases, with 4 bases of the junction left unmatched. DNA for the CDR3: TGCGCCAGCAGCCAACTACTAGCGGGGGCATACGAGCAGTACTTC. It codes for CASSQLLAGAYEQYF.

This clonotype was counted at least ten times. The chain employs TRBV7-6 and TRBJ2-3, with 12 bases lining up with TRBD2. Trimming at V came to 5 bases and at J to 5 bases, leaving 5 bases not matched to a gene. Looked up from germline, CDR1 is SGHVS and CDR2 is FNYEAQ. CDR3 length: 15 residues. CDR3 protein: CASSVLAGGEDTQYF. CDR3 DNA sequence: TGTGCCAGCAGCGTACTAGCGGGGGGTGAAGATACGCAGTATTTT. The variable domain in full, with the rest retrieved from reference TRBV7-6 and TRBJ2-3, is GAGVSQSPRYKVTKRGQDVALRCDPISGHVSLYWYRQALGQGPEFLTYFNYEAQQDKSGLPNDRFSAERPEGSISTLTIQRTEQRDSAMYRCASSVLAGGEDTQYFGPGTRLTVL.

The sample holds many counts of this clonotype. V usage is TRBV20-1 and J usage is TRBJ1-5, with TRBD1 as a possible D gene (5 bases). The germline CDR1 and CDR2 sequences are DFQATT and SNEGSKA (reference sequence). The CDR3 totals 14 residues. Trimming pared 4 bases from V and 0 bases from J, leaving 10 bases between. The CDR3 sequence is CSATQDSSNQPQHF. CDR3 nucleotides: TGCAGTGCTACCCAAGACAGTAGCAATCAGCCCCAGCATTTT.

This clonotype was counted many times. The gene calls are TRBV5-5 and TRBJ2-7; D may be TRBD1 (6 bases). The CDR3 spans 14 residues. V lost 6 bases to trimming and J lost 0 bases, with 13 bases between them. Germline CDR1 is SGHKS and CDR2 is YYEKEE (reference sequence). In nucleotides, the CDR3 is TGTGCCAGCAACCTGGCAGGGGCCTCCTACGAGCAGTACTTC. This sequence encodes CASNLAGASYEQYF.

Ten or more counts support this clonotype. The rearrangement uses TRBV12-3 or TRBV12-4 and TRBJ1-1; D is possibly TRBD1 (6 bases). CDR3 length: 13 amino acids. Trimming removed 4 bases from V and 10 bases from J, with 16 bases in between. CDR3 nucleotide sequence: TGTGCCAGCAGTTCCGACAGGCATGGAGGAGCTTTCTTT. This gives the protein CASSSDRHGGAFF.

This clonotype has a count of ten or more. This chain uses TRBV7-9 with TRBJ1-1, with 7 positions matching TRBD1. The CDR3 spans 12 residues. V lost 5 bases to trimming and J lost 7 bases; unmatched junction nucleotides: 4. From germline, CDR1 is SEHNR and CDR2 FQNEAQ (reference sequence). The CDR3 DNA follows: TGTGCCAGCAGCCGCGGACAGGTTGAAGCTTTCTTT. This codes for CASSRGQVEAFF.

This clonotype was seen ten or more times. This chain joins TRBV10-3 and TRBJ1-1, with no clear D. V gave up 1 base and J gave up 1 base, with 13 bases separating them. This CDR3 contains 16 residues. CDR1 and CDR2 (germline): ENHRY, SYGVKD. Here the CDR3 DNA reads TGTGCCATCAGTGAGTTTACGGCAAGGTCGAACACTGAAGCTTTCTTT. Translating it yields CAISEFTARSNTEAFF.

This clonotype was seen many times. The rearrangement joins TRBV7-2 to TRBJ2-7; perhaps TRBD2 as D (5 bases). In germline, CDR1 is SGHTA, CDR2 FQGNSA. There are 12 residues in the CDR3. V was trimmed by 4 bases and J by 2 bases, leaving 6 bases between them. CDR3 coding DNA: TGTGCCAGCAGCTCGACTACCTACGAGCAGTACTTC. It yields the protein CASSSTTYEQYF.

The table lists this clonotype with many counts. One junction end disagrees with the germline gene, perhaps due to a read error. V gene TRBV7-7 combines with J gene TRBJ2-3, with 12 bases matching TRBD2. CDR3 length: 15 amino acids. CDR1 is SSHAT, CDR2 FNYEAQ, per germline (reference sequence). The CDR3 sequence: CASSLSGTSGDTQYF. In DNA form, the CDR3 reads TGTGCTAGCAGCTTATCCGGGACTAGCGGGGATACGCAGTATTTT.

This clonotype has at least ten counts. The V call is TRBV10-3, the J call TRBJ2-1; 12 bases match TRBD2. The CDR3 consists of 14 residues. The germline CDR1 and CDR2 sequences are ENHRY and SYGVKD. V was clipped by 7 bases and J by 5 bases; unmatched bases: 3. CDR3: CAITGLAGHNEQFF. In nucleotides, the CDR3 is TGTGCCATCACCGGACTAGCGGGACACAATGAGCAGTTCTTC.

This clonotype was counted ten times or more. The chain couples TRBV6-5 to TRBJ1-3; unclear D gene. The CDR3 covers 17 residues. Trimming stripped 3 bases from V and 0 bases from J, with 15 bases between. The germline gives CDR1 MNHEY, CDR2 SVGAGI. This CDR3 reads CASSYGSTSPSGNTIYF. As DNA, the CDR3 is TGTGCCAGCAGTTATGGATCCACCTCTCCCTCTGGAAACACCATATATTTT.